This T cell receptor (beta chain) was sequenced in a study of CD4 T cells in relation to SARS-CoV-2 and coronaviruses (dated by TCRdb to the early 2020s). With respect to the entire study: The ViraFEST assay cultured PBMCs with antigen for about eleven days, then sequenced TCR beta CDR3s to find antigen-specific clonal expansions. Across all 12 patients in the convalescent cohort, the median age was roughly 38 years, with a range of roughly 20 to 80 years. Of the approximately 12 convalescent patients, 8 were male and 4 were female, and two of the subjects were Hispanic. Using patient-derived lymphoblastoid cell lines, the shared crossreactive spike epitopes were mapped to their HLA restriction. At the level of individual TCR clonotypes, the study measured memory CD4+ T cell crossreactivity between SARS-CoV-2 spike protein and common cold coronavirus spike proteins. The Adaptive Biotechnologies TCR-sequencing kit was used for samples from three pre-COVID donors and for the naive versus memory experiments, whereas the other data were Illumina-based. A different TCR-beta assay, based on Illumina, was used to sequence expansion assays from other donors in the study.

CEF-cultured naive and memory CD4+ T cell DNA received survey-level immunoSEQ TCR-beta sequencing. The authors processed their data as follows. Preprocessing removed nonproductive sequences and CDR3s not starting with C, not ending with F or W, or shorter than 7 amino acids. Antigen-specific clonotypes were called with the MANAFEST web app, based on expansion relative to reference and other culture wells. A clone was considered positive if significant expansion relative to the reference culture was observed in 2 of 3 replicate wells at an FDR below 0.05. Positive clones also required significant expansion versus all other tandem wells and an odds ratio above 5. Cultured and uncultured naive and memory CD4+ repertoires were searched for CDR3s previously identified as spike- and CEF-reactive. CDR3 homology was measured as pairwise Levenshtein distance, computed with the stringdist R package after trimming three terminal residues from each end. TCRdb holds this immuneACCESS table with in-frame rearrangements only. Some clones are missing; in checked studies, unresolved V genes explain under half, and the rest has no known cause. V and J calls plus clone size are reproduced from that table; the DNA served to infer D and trimming. The sample table records just over 35,000 clones; around 85% of these occur just once. The ten largest clonotypes hold 6.6% of the sample.

General study outcomes and caveats: The study was constrained by small numbers of patients and of tested TCRs. About 65% of donors had memory CD4+ clonotypes that crossrecognized SARS-CoV-2 and at least one common cold coronavirus spike. Significantly weaker SARS-CoV-2-driven expansion was shown by crossreactive clones than by monoreactive clones, consistent with antigenic imprinting. Because no donor provided both pre-pandemic and post-infection samples, tracing the source of pre-existing responses was limited. Crossreactivity analysis centred on spike protein, so crossreactivity against other viral proteins was not assessed. Sequencing of naive versus memory cells indicated that the assay detects memory recall responses, not primary responses primed during culture.

Naive and memory CD4+ T cells were separated from cryopreserved PBMCs by CD4 enrichment followed by EasySep naive CD4+ T cell enrichment. For roughly 11 days, sorted naive or memory CD4+ T cells (approximately 91,000) were cultured at a 1:1 ratio with T cell-depleted PBMCs and CEF peptides. Each peptide culture condition was generally run in triplicate replicate wells. Ficoll-Paque PLUS gradient centrifugation was used to isolate PBMCs from leukapheresis product or whole blood. PBMCs were either cryopreserved at -140 degrees C or used fresh in the expansion assay. The QIAamp Micro DNA Kit was used to extract genomic DNA from the CD4+ T cells. A word on this clone: No cognate antigen has been identified for it. Base qualities were left out, and no much larger clone turns up one base away.

The junction carries 14 bases between V and J, which are trimmed by 0 bases and 7 bases respectively. Reading from cysteine to phenylalanine, the CDR3 counts 15 amino acids. Only the CDR3 DNA is retained, 45 bases long and in frame from the first base. The germline V gene provides CDR1 SGHRS and CDR2 YFSETQ. Specimen: naive CD4+ T cells from PBMCs, cultured in vitro. In the paper's terms, the cell subset or site label means: naive CD4+ T cells isolated by negative enrichment. The clonotype was recovered from an adult with COVID-19. The chain links TRBV5-1 with TRBJ2-1, with TRBD1 perhaps the D gene, on 6 matching bases. The CDR3 sequence is CASSLASMTGNEQFF. The nucleotide sequence is TGCGCCAGCAGCTTGGCCAGTATGACAGGAAATGAGCAGTTCTTC.